This is a list of T cell receptor beta chains from one sample in a study of blood T cell repertoires in COVID-19. This table comes from immunoSEQ multiplex PCR, and its TCRdb copy is limited to in-frame clones, with some not included. The sample holds 110,000 or so clones, approximately 90% seen once. Sequencing was performed on peripheral blood. All receptors derive from a woman in her seventies who had recovered from COVID-19. Each CDR3 is given with its conserved first and last residue. Fields, in order: J gene, D gene, V gene, CDR3 protein. The D gene is left open where the match is weak.

TRBJ1-1	NA	TRBV21-1	CASSKPWTGGVWGTEAFF
TRBJ1-1	TRBD1	TRBV6-5	CASSLRTGNTEAFF
TRBJ1-3	TRBD1	TRBV7-8	CASSFRGGTEAGNTIYF
TRBJ1-6	TRBD1	TRBV10-3	CAISDPTGTGEIPLHF
TRBJ2-1	TRBD2	TRBV5-1	CASSPARGGIYNEQFF
TRBJ2-7	NA	TRBV30	CAWSVLQSGEEYF
TRBJ2-3	TRBD1	TRBV4-3	CASSQGRAGGTTDTQYF
TRBJ1-2	NA	TRBV7-2	CASSQDREDGYTF
TRBJ1-1	NA	TRBV6-5	CASRGEALGVTEAFF
TRBJ1-1	TRBD1	TRBV30	CAWRTGLHTTEAFF
TRBJ1-5	TRBD1	TRBV27	CASSLLGGGNQPQHF
TRBJ1-2	TRBD1	TRBV6-2/TRBV6-3	CASSATLRTGSDTF
TRBJ2-5	NA	TRBV4-2	CASSQDVGTQGGTQYF
TRBJ1-6	TRBD1	TRBV7-3	CASSPGQGGSPLHF
TRBJ1-4	NA	TRBV2	CASVEGGEKLFF
TRBJ2-1	NA	TRBV4-1	CASSQDGLLSYNEQFF
TRBJ2-3	TRBD1	TRBV5-1	CASSRLATGGTDTQYF
TRBJ1-2	NA	TRBV9	CASSDRQLGAYGYTF
TRBJ2-7	TRBD2	TRBV6-1	CASSVTTGTIWYEQYF
TRBJ2-2	TRBD2	TRBV7-3	CASSRLATSDTGELFF
TRBJ1-1	NA	TRBV5-6	CASIMGPMNTEAFF
TRBJ2-1	TRBD2	TRBV6-6	CASRPRTSGGNEQFF
TRBJ2-2	NA	TRBV5-1	CASSLGATNTGELFF
TRBJ2-1	NA	TRBV11-3	CASSGHASSYNEQFF
TRBJ2-7	TRBD2	TRBV25-1	CASTLRGLAGPPYEQYF
TRBJ2-7	NA	TRBV7-2	CASSLVAYEQYF
TRBJ2-5	NA	TRBV7-2	CASRTGPGFQETQYF
TRBJ2-3	NA	TRBV14	CASSQGTPSTDTQYF
TRBJ2-7	NA	TRBV5-4	CASSFTGSSYEQYF
TRBJ1-6	TRBD1	TRBV30	CAWSRGARGSPLHF
TRBJ2-7	NA	TRBV7-2	CASSLQDSASEQYF
TRBJ2-7	TRBD1	TRBV29-1	CSVQGDHYEQYF
TRBJ2-1	NA	TRBV7-3	CASSSNGQGEQFF
TRBJ1-2	NA	TRBV3-1/TRBV3-2	CASSHSSGYTF
TRBJ2-7	TRBD1	TRBV18	CASSPTDRGEQYF
TRBJ1-5	NA	TRBV7-2	CASSRNRGNQPQHF
TRBJ1-5	NA	TRBV18	CASSPGPRAYSNQPQHF
TRBJ2-7	NA	TRBV19	CASSPQGGPYEQYF
TRBJ2-1	TRBD2	TRBV30	CAWSVLAGAAEQFF
TRBJ2-1	TRBD1	TRBV7-3	CASSHRGRDNEQFF
TRBJ1-1	TRBD1	TRBV5-4	CASSWGQTSGNTEAFF
TRBJ1-5	NA	TRBV7-2	CASSLAGQPQHF
TRBJ2-1	TRBD2	TRBV12-5	CASGLLYGGRGYNEQFF
TRBJ2-1	NA	TRBV20-1	CSASRGNEQFF
TRBJ2-7	TRBD1	TRBV6-5	CASSFRDRAHEQYF